The 6 T cell receptor beta chains listed next were all sequenced from one sample in a study of blood T cell repertoires in COVID-19. Repertoires were generated with immunoSEQ multiplex PCR, while TCRdb's copy carries only in-frame clones and drops some. Among some 260,000 clones, about 68% were seen once, and the ten largest hold over 3%. What was sequenced was peripheral blood. These receptors came from a woman of 80 years or more with acute or convalescent COVID-19.

The J gene is TRBJ1-1, the V gene TRBV18; TRBD1 agrees at 7 bases. The germline V gene has CDR1 KGHSH and CDR2 LQKENI. CDR3 length equals 14 residues. V lost 3 bases and J lost 5; bases outside the gene matches: 6. The CDR3 sequence: CASSPTGFRTEAFF. The CDR3 region has the DNA TGTGCCAGCTCACCGACAGGGTTTCGGACTGAAGCTTTCTTT.

This chain connects TRBV6-2 or TRBV6-3 to TRBJ2-1; 14 bases fit TRBD2. The CDR3 spans 16 residues. Germline CDR1 is MNHEY and CDR2 is SVGEGT. Germline trimming cut 5 bases from V and 10 bases from J; bases unmatched to any gene: 10. The CDR3 sequence is CASSVSGLAGAQEQFF. DNA of the CDR3: TGTGCCAGCAGTGTCTCGGGACTAGCGGGGGCCCAGGAGCAGTTCTTC.

The J gene is TRBJ1-1, the V gene TRBV3-1 (or the pseudogene TRBV3-2); tentative D call: TRBD1 (6 bases). The CDR3 runs 14 residues. Trimming pared 3 bases from V and 1 base from J, leaving 9 bases between. Germline V gene lookup returns CDR1 LGHDT and CDR2 YNNKEL (reference sequence). In DNA, the CDR3 is TGTGCCAGCAGCCAGGGACAACCGAACACTGAAGCTTTCTTT. This encodes CASSQGQPNTEAFF.

This clone showed up just once. The V gene is TRBV2, the J gene TRBJ1-1; unclear D gene. The CDR3 runs to 13 residues. Germline CDR1 SNHLY, CDR2 FYNNEI. Trimming took 8 bases from V and 1 from J, leaving 11 bases between them. Here the CDR3 DNA reads TGTGCCAGCCGGCGGGATTCGAACACTGAAGCTTTCTTT. It is translated as CASRRDSNTEAFF.

The V gene is TRBV19, the J gene TRBJ1-5, with D possibly matching TRBD1 (5 bases). The germline V and J ends were trimmed by 2 bases and 6 bases, with 14 bases remaining between them. The CDR3 runs 15 residues. The germline V gene has CDR1 LNHDA and CDR2 SQIVND (reference sequence). CDR3 sequence reads: CASSIQGPGGQPQHF. CDR3 in DNA: TGTGCCAGTAGTATACAGGGCCCCGGCGGTCAGCCCCAGCATTTT.

This clone was observed a handful of times. V usage is TRBV3-1 (or the pseudogene TRBV3-2) and J usage is TRBJ1-2, with a weak D call TRBD1 (6 bases). V was pared by 0 bases and J by 7 bases, with 18 bases between. This CDR3 region has 16 residues. Germline V gives CDR1 LGHDT, CDR2 YNNKEL (reference sequence). The CDR3 loop reads CASSQEHRASLSGYTF. In DNA, the CDR3 is TGTGCCAGCAGCCAAGAGCACAGGGCCTCCCTATCTGGCTACACCTTC.